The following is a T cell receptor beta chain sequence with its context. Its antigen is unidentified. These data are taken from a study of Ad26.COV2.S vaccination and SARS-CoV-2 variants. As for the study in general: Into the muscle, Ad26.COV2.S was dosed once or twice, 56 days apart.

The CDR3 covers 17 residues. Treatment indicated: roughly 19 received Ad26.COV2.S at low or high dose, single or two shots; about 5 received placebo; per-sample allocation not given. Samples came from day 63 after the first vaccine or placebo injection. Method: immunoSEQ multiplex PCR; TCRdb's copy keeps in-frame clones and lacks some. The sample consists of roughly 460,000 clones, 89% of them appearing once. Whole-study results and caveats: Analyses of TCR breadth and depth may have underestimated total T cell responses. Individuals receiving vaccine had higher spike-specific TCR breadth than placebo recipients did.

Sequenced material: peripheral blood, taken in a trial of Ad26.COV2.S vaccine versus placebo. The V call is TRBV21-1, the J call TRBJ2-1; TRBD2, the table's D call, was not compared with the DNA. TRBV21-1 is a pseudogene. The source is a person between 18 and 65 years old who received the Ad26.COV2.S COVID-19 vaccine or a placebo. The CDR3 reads CASSTTELAASYNEQFF. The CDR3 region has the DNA TGTGCCAGCAGCACGACGGAGCTAGCGGCCTCCTACAATGAGCAGTTCTTC.